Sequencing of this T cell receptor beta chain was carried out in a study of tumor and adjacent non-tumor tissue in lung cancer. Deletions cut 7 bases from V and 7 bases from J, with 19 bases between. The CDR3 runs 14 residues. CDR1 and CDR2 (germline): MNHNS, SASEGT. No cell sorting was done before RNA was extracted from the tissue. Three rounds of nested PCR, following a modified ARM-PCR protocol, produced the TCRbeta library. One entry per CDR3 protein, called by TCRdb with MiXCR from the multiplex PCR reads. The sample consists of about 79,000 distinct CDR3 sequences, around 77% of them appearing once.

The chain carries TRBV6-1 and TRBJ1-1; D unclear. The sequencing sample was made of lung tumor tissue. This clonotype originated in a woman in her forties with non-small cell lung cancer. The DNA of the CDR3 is TGTGCCAGCACTGAGGGATCCTGGCAAGATGAAGCTTTCTTT. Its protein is CASTEGSWQDEAFF.